This T cell receptor (beta chain) was found in a study of cytomegalovirus exposure and HLA in healthy donors. Primers: 60 Vbeta forward and 13 Jbeta reverse. Authors' analysis steps: Later, an analysis found 75 million to 90 million unique TCR beta chains, and about 10 million of these were shared. Clones were read by immunoSEQ multiplex PCR, and TCRdb kept only the in-frame ones, dropping some. V and J calls plus clone size are reproduced from that table; the DNA served to infer D and trimming. The table has about 110,000 clones, approximately 79% seen once; the top ten hold around 3.1%. This clone appeared once. The sequenced sample consisted of PBMCs. The clonotype comes from a woman aged 35 to 49 in good health and CMV-seronegative.

The CDR3 nucleotides are TGTGCCAGCATCGGGACTAGCGGCGGCACAGATACGCAGTATTTT. It is translated as CASIGTSGGTDTQYF. The genes are TRBV28 and TRBJ2-3, with 11 bases identical to TRBD2. The V and J ends lost 7 bases and 1 base, in that order; junction bases with no gene match: 4. There are 15 residues in the CDR3. Germline values: CDR1 MDHEN, CDR2 SYDVKM.